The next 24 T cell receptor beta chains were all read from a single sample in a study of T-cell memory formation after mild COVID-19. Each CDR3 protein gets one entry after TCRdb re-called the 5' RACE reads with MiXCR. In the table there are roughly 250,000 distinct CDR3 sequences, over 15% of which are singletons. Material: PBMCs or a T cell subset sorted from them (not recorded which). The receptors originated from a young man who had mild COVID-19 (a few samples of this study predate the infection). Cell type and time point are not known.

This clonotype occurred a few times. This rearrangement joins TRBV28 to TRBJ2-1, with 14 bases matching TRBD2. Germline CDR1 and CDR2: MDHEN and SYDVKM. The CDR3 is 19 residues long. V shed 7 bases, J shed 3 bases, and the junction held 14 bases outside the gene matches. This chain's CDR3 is CASTLTWGLAGENYNEQFF. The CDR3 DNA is TGTGCCAGCACCCTAACGTGGGGACTAGCGGGGGAAAACTACAATGAGCAGTTCTTC. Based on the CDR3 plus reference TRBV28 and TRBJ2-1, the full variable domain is DVKVTQSSRYLVKRTGEKVFLECVQDMDHENMFWYRQDPGLGLRLIYFSYDVKMKEKGDIPEGYSVSREKKERFSLILESASTNQTSMYLCASTLTWGLAGENYNEQFFGPGTRLTVL.

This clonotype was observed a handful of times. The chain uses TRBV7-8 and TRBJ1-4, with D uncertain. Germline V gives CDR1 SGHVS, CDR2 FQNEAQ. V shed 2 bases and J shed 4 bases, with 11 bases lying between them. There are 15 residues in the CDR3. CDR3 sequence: CASSLILGVNEKLFF. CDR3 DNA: TGTGCCAGCAGCTTAATTTTGGGAGTTAATGAAAAACTGTTTTTT. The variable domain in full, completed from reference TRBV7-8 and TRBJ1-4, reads GAGVSQSPRYKVAKRGQDVALRCDPISGHVSLFWYQQALGQGPEFLTYFQNEAQLDKSGLPSDRFFAERPEGSVSTLKIQRTQQEDSAVYLCASSLILGVNEKLFFGSGTQLSVL.

CDR3 DNA sequence: TGCAGTGCTAGCGATTTCGGCCGGCGGAAAGCCTCCTACGAGCAGTACTTC. Residues: CSASDFGRRKASYEQYF. The chain joins TRBV20-1 to TRBJ2-7, with D hard to call. CDR3 length equals 17 residues. V lost 3 bases and J 0 bases, leaving 21 bases between the germline ends. Germline V gene sequence: CDR1 DFQATT, CDR2 SNEGSKA (reference sequence).

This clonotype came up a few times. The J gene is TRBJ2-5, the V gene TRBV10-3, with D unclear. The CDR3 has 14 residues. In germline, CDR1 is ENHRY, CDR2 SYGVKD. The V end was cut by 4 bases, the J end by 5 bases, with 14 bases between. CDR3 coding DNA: TGTGCCATCAGTGGACCCGGGTCAGCGGAGACCCAGTACTTC. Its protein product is CAISGPGSAETQYF.

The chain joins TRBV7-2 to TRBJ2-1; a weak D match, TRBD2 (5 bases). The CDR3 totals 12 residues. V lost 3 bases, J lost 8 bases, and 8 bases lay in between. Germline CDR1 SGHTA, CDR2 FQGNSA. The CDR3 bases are TGTGCCAGCAGCTTCTTCGGGGATGAGCAGTTCTTC. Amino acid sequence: CASSFFGDEQFF.

DNA for the CDR3: TGTGCCAGCAGGAGCGAAGGGCTCACTGAAGCTTTCTTT. Amino acids: CASRSEGLTEAFF. The V call is TRBV12-3 or TRBV12-4, the J call TRBJ1-1; D is unclear. V lost 6 bases, J lost 4 bases, and 12 bases lay in between. The CDR3 spans 13 residues.

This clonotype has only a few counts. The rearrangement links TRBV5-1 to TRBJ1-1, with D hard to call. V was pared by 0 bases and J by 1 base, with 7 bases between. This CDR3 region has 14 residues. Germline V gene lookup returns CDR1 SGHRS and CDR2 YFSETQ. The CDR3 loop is CASSLETGNTEAFF. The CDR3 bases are TGCGCCAGCAGCTTGGAGACCGGGAACACTGAAGCTTTCTTT.

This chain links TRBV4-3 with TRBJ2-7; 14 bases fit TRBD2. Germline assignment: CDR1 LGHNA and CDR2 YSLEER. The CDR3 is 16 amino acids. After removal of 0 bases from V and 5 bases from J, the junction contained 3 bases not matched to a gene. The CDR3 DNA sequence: TGCGCCAGCAGCCAAGAAGGGACTAGCGGGGGTAACGAGCAGTACTTC. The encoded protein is CASSQEGTSGGNEQYF.

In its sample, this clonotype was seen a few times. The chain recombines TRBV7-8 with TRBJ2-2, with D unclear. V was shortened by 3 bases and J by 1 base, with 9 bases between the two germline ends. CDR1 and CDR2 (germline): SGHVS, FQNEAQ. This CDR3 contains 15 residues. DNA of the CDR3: TGTGCCAGCAGCTTTTCACGGCTGAACACCGGGGAGCTGTTTTTT. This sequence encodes CASSFSRLNTGELFF.

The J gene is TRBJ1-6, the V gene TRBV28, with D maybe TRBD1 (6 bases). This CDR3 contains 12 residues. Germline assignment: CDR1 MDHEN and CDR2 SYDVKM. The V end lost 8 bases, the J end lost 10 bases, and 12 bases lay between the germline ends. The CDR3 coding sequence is TGTGCCAGCGGATCAGGGGACTCACCCCTCCACTTT. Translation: CASGSGDSPLHF.

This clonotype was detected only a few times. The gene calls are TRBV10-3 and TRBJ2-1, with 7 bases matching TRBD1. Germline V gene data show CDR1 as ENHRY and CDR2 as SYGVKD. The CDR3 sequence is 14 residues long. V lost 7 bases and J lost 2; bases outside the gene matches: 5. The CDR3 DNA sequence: TGTGCCATCAAAGCCGGGACAGCCTACAATGAGCAGTTCTTC. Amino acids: CAIKAGTAYNEQFF.

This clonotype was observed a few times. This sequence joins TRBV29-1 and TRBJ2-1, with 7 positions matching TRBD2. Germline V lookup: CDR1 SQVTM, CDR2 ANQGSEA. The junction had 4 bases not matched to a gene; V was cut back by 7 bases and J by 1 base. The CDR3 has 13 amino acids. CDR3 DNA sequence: TGCAGCGATACTAGCGTGTCCTACAATGAGCAGTTCTTC. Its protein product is CSDTSVSYNEQFF.

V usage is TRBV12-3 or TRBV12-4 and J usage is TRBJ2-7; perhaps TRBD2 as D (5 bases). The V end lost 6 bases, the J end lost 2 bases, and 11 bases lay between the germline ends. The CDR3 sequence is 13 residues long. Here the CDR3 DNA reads TGTGCCAGCAGATTTTTCGGGGCCTACGAGCAGTACTTC. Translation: CASRFFGAYEQYF.

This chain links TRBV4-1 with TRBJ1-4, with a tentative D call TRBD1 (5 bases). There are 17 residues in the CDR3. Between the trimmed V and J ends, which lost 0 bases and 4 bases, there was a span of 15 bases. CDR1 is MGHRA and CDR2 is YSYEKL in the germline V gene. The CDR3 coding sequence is TGCGCCAGCAGCCAAGATCGGTGGGGGACTGATAATGAAAAACTGTTTTTT. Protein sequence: CASSQDRWGTDNEKLFF.

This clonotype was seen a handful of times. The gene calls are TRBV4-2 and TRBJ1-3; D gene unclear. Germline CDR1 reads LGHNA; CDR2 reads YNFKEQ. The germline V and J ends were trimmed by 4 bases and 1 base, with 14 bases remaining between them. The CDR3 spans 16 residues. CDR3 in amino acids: CASSPKGIGSGNTIYF. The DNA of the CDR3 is TGTGCCAGCAGCCCAAAGGGTATCGGATCTGGAAACACCATATATTTT.

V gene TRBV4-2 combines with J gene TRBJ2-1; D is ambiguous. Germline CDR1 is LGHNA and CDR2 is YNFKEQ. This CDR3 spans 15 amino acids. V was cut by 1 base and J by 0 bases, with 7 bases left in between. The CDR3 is CASSQGRSSYNEQFF. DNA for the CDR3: TGTGCCAGCAGCCAAGGGAGAAGCTCCTACAATGAGCAGTTCTTC.

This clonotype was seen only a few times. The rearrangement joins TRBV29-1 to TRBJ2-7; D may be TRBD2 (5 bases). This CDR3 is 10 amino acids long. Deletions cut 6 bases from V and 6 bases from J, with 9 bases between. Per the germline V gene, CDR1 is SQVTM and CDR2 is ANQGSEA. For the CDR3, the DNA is TGCAGCGTCGGAGGTAGCGAGCAGTACTTC. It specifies CSVGGSEQYF.

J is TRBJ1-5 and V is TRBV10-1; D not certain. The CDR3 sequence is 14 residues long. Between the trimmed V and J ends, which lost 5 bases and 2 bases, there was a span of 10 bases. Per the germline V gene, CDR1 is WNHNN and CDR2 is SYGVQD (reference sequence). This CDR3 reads CASSMGIGNQPQHF. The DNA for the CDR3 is TGCGCCAGCAGTATGGGGATTGGCAATCAGCCCCAGCATTTT.

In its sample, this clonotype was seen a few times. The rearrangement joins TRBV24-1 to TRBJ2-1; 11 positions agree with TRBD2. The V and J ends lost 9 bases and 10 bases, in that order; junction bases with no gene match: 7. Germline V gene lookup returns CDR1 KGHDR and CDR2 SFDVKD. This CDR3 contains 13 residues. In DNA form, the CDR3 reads TGTGCCACCTCGGGTAGCGGGGGGGCCGAGCAGTTCTTC. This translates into CATSGSGGAEQFF.

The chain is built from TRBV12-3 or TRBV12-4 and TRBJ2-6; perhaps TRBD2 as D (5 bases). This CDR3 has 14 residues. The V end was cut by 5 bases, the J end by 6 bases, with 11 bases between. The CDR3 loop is CASSLGREANVLTF. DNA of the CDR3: TGTGCCAGCAGTCTCGGCCGGGAGGCCAACGTCCTGACTTTC.

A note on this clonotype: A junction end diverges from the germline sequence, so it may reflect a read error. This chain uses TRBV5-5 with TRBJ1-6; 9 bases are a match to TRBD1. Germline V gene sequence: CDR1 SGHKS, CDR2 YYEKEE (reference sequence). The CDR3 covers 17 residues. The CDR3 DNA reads TGTGCCAGCAGATTGGACAGGGGCTTCTCCTATAATTCACCCCTCCACTTT. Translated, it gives CASRLDRGFSYNSPLHF.

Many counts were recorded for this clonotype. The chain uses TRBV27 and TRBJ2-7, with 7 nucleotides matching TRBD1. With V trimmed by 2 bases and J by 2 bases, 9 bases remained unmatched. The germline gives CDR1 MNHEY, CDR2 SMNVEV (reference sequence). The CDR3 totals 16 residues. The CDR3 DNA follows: TGTGCCAGCAGTTTAAGACAGGGCCTGACGACCTACGAGCAGTACTTC. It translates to CASSLRQGLTTYEQYF.

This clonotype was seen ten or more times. As DNA, the CDR3 is TGTGCCAGCAGCCACCGATGGGATACGCAGTATTTT. Protein product: CASSHRWDTQYF. V is TRBV3-1 and J is TRBJ2-3; unclear D gene. Germline CDR1 is LGHDT and CDR2 is YNNKEL (reference sequence). The CDR3 consists of 12 residues. V gave up 3 bases and J gave up 6 bases, with 7 bases separating them.

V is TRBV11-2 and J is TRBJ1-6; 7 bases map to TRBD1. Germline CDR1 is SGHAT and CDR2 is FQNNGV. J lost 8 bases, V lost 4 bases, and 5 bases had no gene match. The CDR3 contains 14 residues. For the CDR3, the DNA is TGTGCCAGCAGCTCATCCGGGACAGATTCACCCCTCCACTTT. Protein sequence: CASSSSGTDSPLHF.